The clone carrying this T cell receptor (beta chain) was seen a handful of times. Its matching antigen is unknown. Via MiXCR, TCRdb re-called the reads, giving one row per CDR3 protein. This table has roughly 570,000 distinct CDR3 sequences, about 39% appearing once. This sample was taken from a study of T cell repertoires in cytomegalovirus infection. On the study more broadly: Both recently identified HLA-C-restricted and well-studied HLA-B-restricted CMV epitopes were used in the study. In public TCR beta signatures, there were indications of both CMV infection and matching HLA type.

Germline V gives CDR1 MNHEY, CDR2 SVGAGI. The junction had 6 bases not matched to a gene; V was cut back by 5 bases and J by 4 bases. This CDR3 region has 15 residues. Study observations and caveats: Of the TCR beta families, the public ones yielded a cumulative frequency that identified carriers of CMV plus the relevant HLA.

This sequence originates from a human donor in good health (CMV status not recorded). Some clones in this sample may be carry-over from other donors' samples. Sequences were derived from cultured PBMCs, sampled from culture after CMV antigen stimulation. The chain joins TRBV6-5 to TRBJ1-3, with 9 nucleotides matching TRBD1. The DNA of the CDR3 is TGTGCCAGCAGTACACAGGGGGCAATAGGAAACACCATATATTTT. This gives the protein CASSTQGAIGNTIYF.